The 18 T cell receptor beta chains below were found in one sample sequenced in a study of blood T cell repertoires in COVID-19. Assay used: immunoSEQ multiplex PCR; TCRdb lists only in-frame clones, some missing. The table shows approximately 200,000 clones, with roughly nine tenths occurring only once. Specimen: PBMCs or T cells enriched from blood (not recorded which). Receptor source: a woman aged 18-29 years in a cohort exposed to, infected with or recovered from COVID-19 (not recorded which).

The chain uses TRBV11-3 and TRBJ2-2, with 10 bases aligning to TRBD2. Germline CDR1 reads SGHNT; CDR2 reads YENEEA. V lost 5 bases and J lost 3; bases outside the gene matches: 3. The CDR3 totals 15 residues. In DNA, the CDR3 is TGTGCCAGCAGCCCCGGACTAGCGGACACCGGGGAGCTGTTTTTT. This codes for CASSPGLADTGELFF.

The rearrangement links TRBV5-1 to TRBJ1-3; the match to TRBD1 covers 8 bases. CDR3 length: 14 amino acids. Germline V gene data show CDR1 as SGHRS and CDR2 as YFSETQ. V lost 6 bases to trimming and J lost 2 bases; unmatched junction nucleotides: 4. The CDR3 region has the DNA TGCGCCAGCACCGCAGGGGGCCCTGGAAACACCATATATTTT. Translation gives CASTAGGPGNTIYF. The variable domain in full, with the rest retrieved from reference TRBV5-1 and TRBJ1-3, is KAGVTQTPRYLIKTRGQQVTLSCSPISGHRSVSWYQQTPGQGLQFLFEYFSETQRNKGNFPGRFSGRQFSNSRSEMNVSTLELGDSALYLCASTAGGPGNTIYFGEGSWLTVV.

The chain employs TRBV9 and TRBJ2-1; 7 nucleotides agree with TRBD2. Trimming at V came to 6 bases and at J to 4 bases, leaving 10 bases not matched to a gene. The length of the CDR3 is 15 residues. The germline CDR1 and CDR2 sequences are SGDLS and YYNGEE. The CDR3 here is CASTLGGSSYNEQFF. As DNA, the CDR3 is TGTGCCAGCACCCTGGGCGGGAGTTCGTACAATGAGCAGTTCTTC. The full variable domain, in which reference TRBV9 and TRBJ2-1 provide the parts outside the CDR3, is DSGVTQTPKHLITATGQRVTLRCSPRSGDLSVYWYQQSLDQGLQFLIQYYNGEERAKGNILERFSAQQFPDLHSELNLSSLELGDSALYFCASTLGGSSYNEQFFGPGTRLTVL.

The CDR3 reads CASSEAAGGRETQYF. The CDR3 coding sequence is TGTGCCAGCAGTGAAGCAGCGGGGGGCAGGGAGACCCAGTACTTC. The rearrangement joins TRBV2 to TRBJ2-5; 9 bases map to TRBD2. The V and J ends lost 0 bases and 5 bases, in that order; junction bases with no gene match: 4. Germline V gene lookup returns CDR1 SNHLY and CDR2 FYNNEI. The CDR3 covers 15 residues.

The rearrangement joins TRBV18 to TRBJ2-2, with 9 bases identical to TRBD1. Germline loops: CDR1 KGHSH, CDR2 LQKENI. CDR3 length: 14 amino acids. V shed 3 bases and J 5 bases; nucleotides not matched to a gene: 1. The CDR3 DNA sequence: TGTGCCAGCTCACCGGACAGGGGAACCGGGGAGCTGTTTTTT. As protein: CASSPDRGTGELFF.

The CDR3 coding sequence is TGTGCCAGCATGGGGGGGGGCACTGAAGCTTTCTTT. The encoded protein is CASMGGGTEAFF. This chain joins TRBV28 and TRBJ1-1, with D maybe TRBD1 (5 bases). The germline CDR1 and CDR2 sequences are MDHEN and SYDVKM. Between the trimmed V and J ends, which lost 7 bases and 4 bases, there was a span of 10 bases. The CDR3 spans 12 residues.

CDR3 DNA sequence: TGCGCCAGCAGCTCTACGCCCCCCTACGAGCAGTACTTC. Encoded protein: CASSSTPPYEQYF. The rearrangement links TRBV5-1 to TRBJ2-7; D is unclear. The CDR3 totals 13 residues. With 3 bases removed from V and 2 bases from J, the gap between germline ends came to 9 bases. CDR1 and CDR2 (germline): SGHRS, YFSETQ.

This chain joins TRBV11-3 and TRBJ2-7; the match to TRBD1 covers 8 bases. Looked up from germline, CDR1 is SGHNT and CDR2 is YENEEA. The length of the CDR3 is 12 residues. V was pared by 5 bases and J by 6 bases, with 3 bases of the junction left unmatched. This chain's CDR3 is CASSVQGGEQYF. In nucleotides, the CDR3 is TGTGCCAGCAGCGTACAGGGGGGCGAGCAGTACTTC.

This clone has more than one count but fewer than ten. The gene calls are TRBV7-3 and TRBJ1-2; 12 nucleotides match TRBD1. In germline, CDR1 is SGHTA, CDR2 FQGTGA. J gave up 8 bases and V 5 bases, and 12 bases lay outside the gene matches. This CDR3 is built from 16 residues. The CDR3 nucleotides are TGTGCCAGCAGCCTTAACCCGGGACAGGGGGCGAAAGGCTACACCTTC. Its protein is CASSLNPGQGAKGYTF.

This chain uses TRBV5-1 with TRBJ1-2; D may be TRBD1 (5 bases). This CDR3 comprises 14 residues. Germline V CDR1 and CDR2: SGHRS, YFSETQ. Between the trimmed V and J ends, which lost 3 bases and 2 bases, there was a span of 11 bases. The CDR3 sequence: CASSSLTANYGYTF. For the CDR3, the DNA is TGCGCCAGCAGCTCCTTGACAGCGAACTATGGCTACACCTTC.

The J gene is TRBJ2-5, the V gene TRBV14, with D perhaps matching TRBD2 (6 bases). Germline CDR1 SGHDN, CDR2 FVKESK. The CDR3 is 15 amino acids. Trimming cost V 4 bases and J 2 bases, with 14 bases left between them. The CDR3, as DNA: TGTGCCAGCAGCCCCTGGGGCGCGGGGCAAGAGACCCAGTACTTC. Translation: CASSPWGAGQETQYF.

The V and J genes are TRBV13 and TRBJ2-1, with D possibly being TRBD2 (5 bases). Trimming removed 1 base at V and 4 bases at J, with 14 bases between. This CDR3 has 16 residues. Per germline, CDR1 PRHDT and CDR2 FYEKMQ (reference sequence). The CDR3 sequence is CASSLVPDERYNEQFF. The CDR3 nucleotides are TGTGCCAGCAGCTTAGTCCCCGACGAGCGGTACAATGAGCAGTTCTTC. The variable domain in full, with the rest retrieved from reference TRBV13 and TRBJ2-1, is AAGVIQSPRHLIKEKRETATLKCYPIPRHDTVYWYQQGPGQDPQFLISFYEKMQSDKGSIPDRFSAQQFSDYHSELNMSSLELGDSALYFCASSLVPDERYNEQFFGPGTRLTVL.

The CDR3 DNA follows: TGTGCCAGCAGCCCTAGGACAGGGAGGGGACAAGAGACCCAGTACTTC. It specifies CASSPRTGRGQETQYF. The chain joins TRBV11-3 to TRBJ2-5; tentative D call: TRBD1 (8 bases). Trimming shortened V by 5 bases and J by 2 bases, and 18 bases separated the two germline ends. Germline V CDR1 and CDR2: SGHNT, YENEEA. This CDR3 contains 16 residues.

This clone was seen only once. The chain carries TRBV9 and TRBJ2-7, with 10 nucleotides matching TRBD1. The CDR3 consists of 14 residues. Germline lookup yields CDR1 SGDLS and CDR2 YYNGEE. Trimming removed 4 bases from V and 2 bases from J; junction bases left unmatched: 3. The DNA for the CDR3 is TGTGCCAGCAGCCCCGGACAGGGGGCCTACGAGCAGTACTTC. Protein sequence: CASSPGQGAYEQYF.

This clone is a singleton in its sample. The rearrangement links TRBV10-2 to TRBJ1-2; 11 bases agree with TRBD1. Germline V gene data show CDR1 as WSHSY and CDR2 as SAAADI. The CDR3 is 16 amino acids. The trim removed 8 bases at V and 5 bases at J, leaving 13 bases unmatched. The CDR3 is CASWDRGSPELYGYTF. DNA for the CDR3: TGCGCCAGCTGGGACAGGGGGTCGCCGGAGCTATATGGCTACACCTTC.

The chain employs TRBV13 and TRBJ2-7; 7 bases are shared with TRBD2. CDR1 and CDR2 (germline): PRHDT, FYEKMQ (reference sequence). There are 15 residues in the CDR3. V gave up 0 bases and J gave up 0 bases; unmatched junction bases: 2. This CDR3 reads CASSLGRGDSYEQYF. CDR3 coding DNA: TGTGCCAGCAGCTTAGGACGGGGGGACTCCTACGAGCAGTACTTC.

The count of this clone is one. The V call is TRBV10-3, the J call TRBJ2-1; 7 bases align to TRBD1. V lost 4 bases to trimming and J lost 8 bases; unmatched junction nucleotides: 11. The CDR3 is 15 residues long. From germline, CDR1 is ENHRY and CDR2 SYGVKD. CDR3 sequence (DNA): TGTGCCATCAGTGCGCCGGGACAGCGCAGCGATGAGCAGTTCTTC. Translated, it gives CAISAPGQRSDEQFF.

A few counts support this clone. The V and J genes are TRBV6-2 or TRBV6-3 and TRBJ2-1; 8 nucleotides align to TRBD2. Trimming at V came to 4 bases and at J to 7 bases, leaving 6 bases not matched to a gene. The CDR3 covers 14 residues. Germline CDR1 MNHEY, CDR2 SVGEGT. Written as DNA, the CDR3 is TGTGCCAGCAGTTCGGGGGGGCCGAGGAATGAGCAGTTCTTC. Translated: CASSSGGPRNEQFF.